This TCR beta chain was sequenced in a study of CXCR3-negative and CXCR3-positive naive CD8 T cells. Sorts that each held 300,000 cells were run in triplicate for every CD8+ T cell subset. cDNA libraries for TRB were generated by 5' RACE incorporating UMI labels. TCRdb reanalyzed the 5' RACE reads and collapses them to one entry per CDR3 protein, without DNA. The sample has under 55,000 distinct CDR3 sequences. The CDR3 length is 14 residues. Per the germline V gene, CDR1 is SQVTM and CDR2 is ANQGSEA. The study, taken as a whole, reports: Comparably high diversity marked both naive subsets, whereas memory CD8+ cells had much lower diversity. TRB CDR3 properties were used to infer TCR strength, and surface CD5 was comparable between naive subsets.

On this clonotype: Its antigen is unidentified.

The V call is TRBV29-1, the J call TRBJ2-1; TCRdb's assignment of TRBD1 cannot be checked, as there is no DNA. The receptor was derived from a human donor in good health. Some clones in this sample may be carry-over from other donors' samples. The sample consisted of memory CD8+ T cells from blood. The chain's CDR3 is CSVTGGRYYNEQFF.